This T cell receptor (beta chain) was sequenced during a study of blood T cell repertoires in COVID-19. The overall study: PBMCs, B-cell-depleted T cells, or T cells provided the cDNA or gDNA that made up the material.

Profiled with immunoSEQ multiplex PCR; TCRdb holds only in-frame clones, not every one. Of about 180,000 clones listed, roughly nine tenths are singletons. This CDR3 has 13 residues. Germline assignment: CDR1 MNHEY and CDR2 SVGAGI. Trimming shortened V by 7 bases and J by 4 bases, and 13 bases separated the two germline ends. J is TRBJ1-1 and V is TRBV6-5; no firm D call. Sequences were obtained from peripheral blood. The TCR sequence derives from a man aged 18 to 29 who had recovered from COVID-19. CDR3 DNA: TGTGCCAGCACCTACTCTGACATCACTGAAGCTTTCTTT. Translated: CASTYSDITEAFF.